The entry below gives a single T cell receptor beta chain sequence along with its context. Its antigen remains unidentified. Total RNA extracted from each sample amounted to at least 6 micrograms. A second PCR of 7 to 11 cycles used a sample-barcoded 5' primer and a J-beta primer mix. TCRdb independently ran MiXCR on the 5' RACE reads; one entry per CDR3 protein. The sample lists fewer than 2 million distinct CDR3 sequences, about 39% seen once, with roughly 24% in the top ten. The data are from a study of blood T cells in healthy people across ages. Overall study findings and caveats: The study found more naive CD4+ cells and higher diversity in long-lived than aged donors. The donors' CMV status was not determined, possibly confounding changes in expanded clonotypes. While age rose, TCR beta diversity per million T cells dropped in a roughly linear way.

From germline, CDR1 is SGHTA and CDR2 FQGNSA. V dropped 1 base and J dropped 4; count of bases not matched to a gene: 4. The CDR3 runs 16 residues. Sequenced sample: blood. The chain uses TRBV7-2 and TRBJ2-5, with 12 bases aligning to TRBD1. This receptor was identified in a human donor in good health. CDR3 residues: CASSLVRDRGRETQYF. In DNA form, the CDR3 reads TGTGCCAGCAGCTTAGTCCGGGACAGGGGGCGAGAGACCCAGTACTTC.